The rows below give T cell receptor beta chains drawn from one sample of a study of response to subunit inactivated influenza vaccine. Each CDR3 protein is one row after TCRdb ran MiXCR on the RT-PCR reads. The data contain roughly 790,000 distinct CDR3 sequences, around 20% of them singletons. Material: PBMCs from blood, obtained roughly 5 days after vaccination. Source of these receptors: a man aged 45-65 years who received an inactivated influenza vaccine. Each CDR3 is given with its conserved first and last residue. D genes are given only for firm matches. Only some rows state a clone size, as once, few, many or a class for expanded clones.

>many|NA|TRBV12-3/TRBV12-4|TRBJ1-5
TGTGCCAGCAGCCTCGGGGGGAAGAATCAGCCCCAGCATTTT
CASSLGGKNQPQHF
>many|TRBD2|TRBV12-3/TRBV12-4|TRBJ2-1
TGTGCCAGCAGGGTAGCGGGGGGATACAATGAGCAGTTCTTC
CASRVAGGYNEQFF
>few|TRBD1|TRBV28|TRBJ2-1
TGTGCCAGCAGTCCCTCGGGACAGGCAATGAATGAGCAGTTCTTC
CASSPSGQAMNEQFF
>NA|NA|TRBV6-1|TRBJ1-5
TGTGCCAGCAGCCCGACAGCTACGGGGGGCAATCAGCCCCAGCATTTT
CASSPTATGGNQPQHF
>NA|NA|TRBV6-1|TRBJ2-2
TGTGCCAGCAGTCCCCGGGACCTTGGGACCGGGGAGCTGTTTTTT
CASSPRDLGTGELFF
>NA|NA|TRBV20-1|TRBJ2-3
TGCAGTGCTAGAGAAGCGGCCAGGAGCACAGATACGCAGTATTTT
CSAREAARSTDTQYF
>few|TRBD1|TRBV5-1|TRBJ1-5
TGCGCCAGCAGCCCTGAACCGGGACAGGGGGGCCCCCAGCATTTT
CASSPEPGQGGPQHF
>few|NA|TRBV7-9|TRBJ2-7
TGTGCCAGCAGTCCCTCGGGGGGCGACGAGCAGTACTTC
CASSPSGGDEQYF
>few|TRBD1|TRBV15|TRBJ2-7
TGTGCCACCAGCAACGACAGGGGCAATTCCGAGCAGTACTTC
CATSNDRGNSEQYF
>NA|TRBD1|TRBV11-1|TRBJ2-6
TGTGCCAGCAGCTCACCCTTGGACAGGGGGGTGAGAGGGGCCAACGTCCTGACTTTC
CASSSPLDRGVRGANVLTF
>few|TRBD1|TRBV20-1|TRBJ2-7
TGCAGTGCTACGGGACAGGCGGGCGAGCAGTACTTC
CSATGQAGEQYF
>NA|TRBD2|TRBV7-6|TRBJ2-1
TGTGCCAGCAGCTCTGGTCTAGCGGGAGCACTAGGGGTCTTC
CASSSGLAGALGVF
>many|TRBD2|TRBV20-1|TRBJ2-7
TGCAGTGCTAGAGATAGCGGGAGGGTTGGCTACGAGCAGTACTTC
CSARDSGRVGYEQYF
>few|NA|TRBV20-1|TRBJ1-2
TGCAGTGCTATCGACAGGGGCTACACCTTC
CSAIDRGYTF
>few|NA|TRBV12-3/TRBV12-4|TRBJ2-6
TGTGCCAGCAGTACTCTAGACTTCGGCGACGTCCTGACTTTC
CASSTLDFGDVLTF
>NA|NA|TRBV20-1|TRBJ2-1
TGCAGTGCTAGAGATGGGCAGGGAGCGGGTGAGCAGTTCTTC
CSARDGQGAGEQFF
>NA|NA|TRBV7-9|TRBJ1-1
TGTGCCAGCAGCTTAAATGGAGTCACTGAAGCTTTCTTT
CASSLNGVTEAFF
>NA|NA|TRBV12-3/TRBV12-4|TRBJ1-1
TGTGCCAGCAGTTTGGACAGCCGTTTGAACACTGAAGCTTTCTTT
CASSLDSRLNTEAFF
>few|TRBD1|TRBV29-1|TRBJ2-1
TGCAGCGGCGACGGGTGGTTCGGGACAGGGGTACGCAATGAGCAGTTCTTC
CSGDGWFGTGVRNEQFF
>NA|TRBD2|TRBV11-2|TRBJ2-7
TGTGCCAGCAGCTTCAACCTAGCGGTTTCCTACGAGCAGTACTTC
CASSFNLAVSYEQYF